This T cell receptor beta chain was retrieved from a study of shared clonotypes between healthy human individuals. Study background: Each donor's CD8 memory used one plate, CD8 naive two, each CD4 subset three.

As handled by the study authors: ImmunoSEQ output lacked quality scores and full-length reads, limiting matched filtering. Sequenced by immunoSEQ multiplex PCR; TCRdb stores in-frame clones only, minus some. V and J calls and clone size are those listed in that table; D and trimming were worked out from the DNA. Of roughly 850,000 clones in the sample, about 97% were seen once. This clone was detected only once. The sample contains more than one DNA sequence encoding this CDR3. CDR3 size: 12 residues. V lost 5 bases, J lost 2 bases, and 7 bases lay in between. The V gene's germline CDR1 is SEHNR and CDR2 FQNEAQ (reference sequence). Terminally differentiated effector memory CD45RA+ cells were excluded by CCR7 positive selection of CD45RO-negative cells.

The chain uses TRBV7-9 and TRBJ2-7; D not certain. Specimen: naive CD8+ T cells sorted from blood. The receptor was derived from a man aged 25 to 40 in good health. The chain's CDR3 is CASSPLTYEQYF. The CDR3 nucleotides are TGTGCCAGCAGCCCCCTGACCTACGAGCAGTACTTC.